This T cell receptor (beta chain) was identified during a study of cytomegalovirus exposure and HLA in healthy donors. 13 Jbeta primers and 60 Vbeta primers were used for the PCR. Only in-frame clones appear in the TCRdb table, and some are missing; sequencing was by immunoSEQ multiplex PCR. The sample shows about 200,000 clones, around 88% of them seen only once. Per germline, CDR1 SGHRS and CDR2 YFSETQ. V lost 0 bases, J lost 4 bases, and 2 bases stayed unmatched. CDR3 length: 14 amino acids. Regarding this clone: Its antigen is not identified.

Study results and limitations: Analyzed later, association rates of TCRs varied across HLA loci, with DRB1 most and HLA-C fewest.

The clonotype originates from a young woman in good health and CMV-seronegative. The gene calls are TRBV5-1 and TRBJ1-1, with 8 bases that match TRBD1. Input material: PBMCs. The CDR3 DNA sequence: TGCGCCAGCAGCTTGGGGCAGGGGGCCACTGAAGCTTTCTTT. Translating gives CASSLGQGATEAFF.